This is a list of T cell receptor beta chains from one sample in a study of T cell changes during pregnancy in multiple sclerosis. Sequencing was performed with immunoSEQ multiplex PCR; in TCRdb, only in-frame clones are kept and a portion is missing. The sample consists of around 12,000 clones, approximately 88% of them appearing once. Material: CD8+ T cells from peripheral blood mononuclear cells, obtained in the second trimester of pregnancy. The origin of the receptors is a female donor in good health, enrolled as a control in a pregnancy study. The CDR3 runs from the conserved cysteine through the conserved F or W. A D gene is named only where the DNA matches it firmly.

D | length | J | V | CDR3
. | 13 | TRBJ2-3 | TRBV6-4 | CASSEGGTDTQYF
TRBD1 | 15 | TRBJ2-1 | TRBV5-6 | CASSLAGTGDNEQFF
TRBD1 | 16 | TRBJ2-1 | TRBV5-1 | CASSLRPTGVMNEQFF
. | 14 | TRBJ2-7 | TRBV27 | CASSLRGYYYEQYF
TRBD2 | 15 | TRBJ2-7 | TRBV4-3 | CASSQTSGPTYEQYF
. | 15 | TRBJ1-1 | TRBV5-6 | CASSLIGGAATEAFF
. | 16 | TRBJ2-1 | TRBV29-1 | CSVEGGVPFSYNEQFF
. | 14 | TRBJ2-7 | TRBV6-5 | CASSYSTRGYEQYF
. | 14 | TRBJ2-7 | TRBV7-6 | CASSLGTESYEQYF
TRBD2 | 16 | TRBJ2-3 | TRBV6-4 | CASSASGGMGTDTQYF
. | 15 | TRBJ1-1 | TRBV23-1 | CASSLPEQGNTEAFF
TRBD2 | 16 | TRBJ2-3 | TRBV5-8 | CASSLAPSGPTDTQYF
TRBD1 | 13 | TRBJ1-2 | TRBV27 | CASSLQGVGGYTF